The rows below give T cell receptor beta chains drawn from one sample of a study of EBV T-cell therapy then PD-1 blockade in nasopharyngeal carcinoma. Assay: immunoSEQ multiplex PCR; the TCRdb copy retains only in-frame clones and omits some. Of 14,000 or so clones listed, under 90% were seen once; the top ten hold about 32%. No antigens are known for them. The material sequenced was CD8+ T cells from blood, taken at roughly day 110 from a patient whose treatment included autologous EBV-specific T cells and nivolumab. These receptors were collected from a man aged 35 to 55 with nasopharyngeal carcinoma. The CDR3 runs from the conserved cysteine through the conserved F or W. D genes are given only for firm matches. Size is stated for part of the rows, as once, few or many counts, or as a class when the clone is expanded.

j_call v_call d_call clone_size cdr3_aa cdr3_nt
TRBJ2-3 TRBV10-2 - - CASSVSDTQYF TGCGCCAGCAGTGTTTCAGATACGCAGTATTTT
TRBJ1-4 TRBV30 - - CAWRKGRNEKLFF TGTGCCTGGAGGAAGGGGCGTAATGAAAAACTGTTTTTT
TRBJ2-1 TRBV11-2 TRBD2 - CASSLEGTSGGAGNEQFF TGTGCCAGCAGCTTAGAAGGGACTAGCGGGGGGGCCGGGAATGAGCAGTTCTTC
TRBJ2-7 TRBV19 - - CASSPLVAGPSFHEQYF TGTGCCAGTAGTCCCTTGGTTGCGGGGCCGTCTTTCCACGAGCAGTACTTC
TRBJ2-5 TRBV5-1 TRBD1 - CASSPHSGQGGETQYF TGCGCCAGCAGCCCCCACAGTGGACAGGGGGGAGAGACCCAGTACTTC
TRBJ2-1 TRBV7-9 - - CASRISGSSYNEQFF TGTGCCAGCAGGATTAGCGGAAGCTCCTACAATGAGCAGTTCTTC
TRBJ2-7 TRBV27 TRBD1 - CASSLGQGFSEQYF TGTGCCAGCAGTTTGGGACAGGGCTTTAGCGAGCAGTACTTC
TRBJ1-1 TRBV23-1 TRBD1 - CASSQSDRGLSVPFDEAFF TGCGCCAGCAGTCAATCGGACAGGGGGCTTTCTGTTCCCTTCGATGAAGCTTTCTTT
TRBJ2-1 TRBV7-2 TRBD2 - CASSLEGLTSGVLYNEQFF TGTGCCAGCAGCTTAGAAGGGCTGACTAGCGGGGTCCTCTACAATGAGCAGTTCTTC
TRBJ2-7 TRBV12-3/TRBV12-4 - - CASSHGREQYF TGTGCCAGCAGTCATGGGAGGGAGCAGTACTTC
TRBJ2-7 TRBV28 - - CASSTRDASYEQYF TGTGCCAGCAGCACCCGGGACGCCTCCTACGAGCAGTACTTC
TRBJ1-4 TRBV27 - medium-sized CASSPHGRAGSREKLFF TGTGCCAGCAGTCCTCACGGACGGGCTGGAAGTCGCGAAAAACTGTTTTTT
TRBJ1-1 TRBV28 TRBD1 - CASSSPRTGGMSEAFF TGTGCCAGCAGTTCTCCCAGGACAGGGGGAATGTCTGAAGCTTTCTTT
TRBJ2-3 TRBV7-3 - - CASSPGPLRGTDTQYF TGTGCCAGCAGCCCGGGCCCATTGAGAGGCACAGATACGCAGTATTTT
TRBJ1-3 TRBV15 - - CATSRERTEEMTYGNTIYF TGTGCCACCAGCAGAGAAAGGACTGAGGAAATGACCTACGGAAACACCATATATTTT
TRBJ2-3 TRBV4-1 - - CASSRLASTDTQYF TGCGCCAGCAGCCGCCTAGCCAGCACAGATACGCAGTATTTT
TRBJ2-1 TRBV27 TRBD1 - CASSGGPGQGLNEQFF TGTGCCAGCAGTGGGGGGCCGGGACAGGGGTTGAATGAGCAGTTCTTC
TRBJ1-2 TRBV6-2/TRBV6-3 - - CASSLTANYGYTF TGTGCCAGCAGTTTAACAGCAAACTATGGCTACACCTTC
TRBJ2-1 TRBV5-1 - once CASSLSPYNEQFF TGCGCCAGCAGCTTGTCCCCTTACAATGAGCAGTTCTTC
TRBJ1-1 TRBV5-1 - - CASSSLDGAAEAFF TGCGCCAGCAGCTCTTTGGATGGGGCAGCTGAAGCTTTCTTT
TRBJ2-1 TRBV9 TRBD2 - CASSPPTGTSYDEQFF TGTGCCAGCTCTCCCCCCACCGGGACTAGTTACGATGAGCAGTTCTTC
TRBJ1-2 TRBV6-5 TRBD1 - CASSTGTAFGYTF TGTGCCAGCAGTACCGGGACAGCATTTGGCTACACCTTC
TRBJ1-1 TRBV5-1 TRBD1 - CASSWTGGRTEAFF TGCGCCAGCAGCTGGACAGGGGGCCGAACTGAAGCTTTCTTT
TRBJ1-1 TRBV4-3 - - CASSQDLMPNTEAFF TGCGCCAGCAGCCAAGATTTGATGCCGAACACTGAAGCTTTCTTT
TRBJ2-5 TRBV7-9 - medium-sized CASSLSGLQETQYF TGTGCCAGCAGCCTTAGCGGTCTCCAAGAGACCCAGTACTTC
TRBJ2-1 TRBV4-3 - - CASSPVGGVREQFF TGCGCCAGCAGCCCAGTAGGAGGGGTCCGTGAGCAGTTCTTC
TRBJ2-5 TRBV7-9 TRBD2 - CASSKYNVGRRGDTQYF TGTGCCAGCAGCAAATATAACGTGGGGAGGCGGGGGGATACCCAGTACTTC
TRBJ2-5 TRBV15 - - CATSSARGGTETQYF TGTGCCACCAGCAGTGCTAGGGGGGGGACAGAGACCCAGTACTTC
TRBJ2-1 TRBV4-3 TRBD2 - CASSQGLADYNEQFF TGCGCCAGCAGCCAAGGGCTAGCGGACTACAATGAGCAGTTCTTC
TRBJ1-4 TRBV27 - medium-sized CASSLSTATNEKLFF TGTGCCAGCAGTTTATCTACAGCAACTAATGAAAAACTGTTTTTT
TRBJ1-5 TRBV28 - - CASSPGGMGNQPQHF TGTGCCAGCAGCCCGGGGGGGATGGGCAATCAGCCCCAGCATTTT
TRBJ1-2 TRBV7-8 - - CASSPRSTDYTF TGTGCCAGCAGCCCTCGATCGACAGACTACACCTTC
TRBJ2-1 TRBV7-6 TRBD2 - CASSKKASGGLGDEQFF TGTGCCAGCAGCAAAAAGGCTAGCGGGGGACTGGGGGATGAGCAGTTCTTC
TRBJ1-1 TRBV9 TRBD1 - CASSPGQKAAMNTEAFF TGTGCCAGCAGCCCGGGACAGAAGGCCGCCATGAACACTGAAGCTTTCTTT
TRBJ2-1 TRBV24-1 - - CATESGHEQFF TGTGCCACTGAAAGCGGGCATGAGCAGTTCTTC